The sequence of this T cell receptor beta chain was determined in a study of blood T cell repertoires in COVID-19. The repertoire was sequenced with immunoSEQ multiplex PCR; TCRdb's copy has only in-frame clones and lacks some. The sample has 53,000 or so clones, approximately 90% seen once. This clone was observed a single time. The CDR3 loop spans 15 amino acids. Germline-derived CDR1 and CDR2 are MGHDK and SYGVNS. V gave up 6 bases and J gave up 0 bases, with 14 bases separating them. The receptor was isolated from a middle-aged man with acute or convalescent COVID-19. Specimen: peripheral blood. V is TRBV25-1 and J is TRBJ1-1, with D perhaps TRBD1 (6 bases). Written as DNA, the CDR3 is TGTGCCAGCAGAGAGACAGGAGTCATGAACACTGAAGCTTTCTTT. Translating gives CASRETGVMNTEAFF.